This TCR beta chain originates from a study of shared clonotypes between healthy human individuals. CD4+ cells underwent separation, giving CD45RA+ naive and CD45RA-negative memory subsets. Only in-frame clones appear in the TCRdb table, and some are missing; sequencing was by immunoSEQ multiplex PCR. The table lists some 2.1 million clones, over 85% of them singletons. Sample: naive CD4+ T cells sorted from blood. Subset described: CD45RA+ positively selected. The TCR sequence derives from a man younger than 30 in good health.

As DNA, the CDR3 is TGTGCCAGCAGTCCGGGACAGGCCGTCAATCAGCCCCAGCATTTT. It encodes CASSPGQAVNQPQHF. This rearrangement joins TRBV28 to TRBJ1-5; 8 nucleotides align to TRBD1. The CDR3 runs to 15 residues. V shed 5 bases, J shed 3 bases, and the junction held 6 bases outside the gene matches. Per the germline V gene, CDR1 is MDHEN and CDR2 is SYDVKM.